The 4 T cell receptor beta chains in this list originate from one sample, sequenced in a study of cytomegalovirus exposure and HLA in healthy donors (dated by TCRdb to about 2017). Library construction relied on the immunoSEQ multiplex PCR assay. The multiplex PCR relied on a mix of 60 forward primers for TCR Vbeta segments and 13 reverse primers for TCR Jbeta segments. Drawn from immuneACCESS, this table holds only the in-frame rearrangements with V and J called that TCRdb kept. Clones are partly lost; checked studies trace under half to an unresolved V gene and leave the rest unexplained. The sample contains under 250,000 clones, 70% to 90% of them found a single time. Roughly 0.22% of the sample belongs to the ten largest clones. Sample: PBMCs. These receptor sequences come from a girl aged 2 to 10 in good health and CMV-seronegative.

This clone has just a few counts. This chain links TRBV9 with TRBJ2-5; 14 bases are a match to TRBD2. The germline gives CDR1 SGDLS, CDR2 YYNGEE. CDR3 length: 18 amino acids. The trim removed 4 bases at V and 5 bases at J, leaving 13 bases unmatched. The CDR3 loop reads CASSPGLAGGPAIETQYF. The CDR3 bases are TGTGCCAGCAGCCCCGGACTAGCGGGAGGCCCAGCAATTGAGACCCAGTACTTC.

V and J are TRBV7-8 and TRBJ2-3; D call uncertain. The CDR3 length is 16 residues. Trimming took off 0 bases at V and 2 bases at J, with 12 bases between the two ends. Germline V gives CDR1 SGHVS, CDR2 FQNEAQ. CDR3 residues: CASSLAPPDNTDTQYF. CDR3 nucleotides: TGTGCCAGCAGCTTAGCACCACCTGACAACACAGATACGCAGTATTTT. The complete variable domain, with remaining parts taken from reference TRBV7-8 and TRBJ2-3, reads GAGVSQSPRYKVAKRGQDVALRCDPISGHVSLFWYQQALGQGPEFLTYFQNEAQLDKSGLPSDRFFAERPEGSVSTLKIQRTQQEDSAVYLCASSLAPPDNTDTQYFGPGTRLTVL.

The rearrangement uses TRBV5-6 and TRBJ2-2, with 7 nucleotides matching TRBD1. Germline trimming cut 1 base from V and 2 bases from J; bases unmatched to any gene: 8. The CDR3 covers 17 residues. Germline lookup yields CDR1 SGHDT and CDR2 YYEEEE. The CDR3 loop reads CASSLYSAGGNTGELFF. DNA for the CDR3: TGTGCCAGCAGCTTGTATTCGGCAGGGGGAAACACCGGGGAGCTGTTTTTT.

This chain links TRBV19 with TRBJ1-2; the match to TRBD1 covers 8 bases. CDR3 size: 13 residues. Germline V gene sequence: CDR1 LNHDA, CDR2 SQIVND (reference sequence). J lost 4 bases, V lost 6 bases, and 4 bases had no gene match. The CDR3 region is CASSRTGGYGYTF. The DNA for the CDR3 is TGTGCCAGTAGCCGAACAGGGGGCTATGGCTACACCTTC.